These 4 T cell receptor beta chains came from one sample sequenced in a study of vaccination and CD4 T cells after COVID-19. These receptors' antigens are unknown. The Oncomine TCR Beta short-read assay sequenced DNA from cultured CD4+ T cells. TCRdb re-analysed the PCR reads in MiXCR, keeping a single row per CDR3 protein. The table has 15,000 to 20,000 distinct CDR3 sequences, about 51% seen once; the top ten hold 21%. The sample's time point: late sampling 161 to 241 days after vaccination in three convalescent patients. Treatment indicated: approximately 10-day PBMC culture with coronavirus spike peptide pools or control peptides (ViraFEST assay). Sequenced material: CD4+ T cells from blood, cultured in vitro, taken about 7 months after SARS-CoV-2 vaccination. The receptors shown here come from a human donor who had recovered from COVID-19.

This sequence joins TRBV20-1 and TRBJ1-5, with unresolved D. From germline, CDR1 is DFQATT and CDR2 SNEGSKA (reference sequence). Trimming stripped 3 bases from V and 7 bases from J, with 16 bases between. The CDR3 length is 14 residues. The chain's CDR3 is CSASMEARRQPQHF. The CDR3 DNA is TGCAGTGCTAGTATGGAGGCTCGAAGACAGCCCCAGCATTTT.

As regards this clonotype: An end of the junction does not agree with germline; a read error may underlie this. This CDR3 is CASSLSATQATQYF. DNA for the CDR3: TGTGCCAGCAGCTTAAGCGCCACCCAAGCGACCCAGTACTTC. The chain has TRBV7-6 and TRBJ2-5; D is unresolved. The CDR3 loop spans 14 amino acids. CDR1 and CDR2 from the germline V gene are SGHVS and FNYEAQ.

The rearrangement links TRBV7-2 to TRBJ2-5, with D perhaps assigned TRBD1 or TRBD2 (6 bases each). The CDR3 runs to 14 residues. V lost 5 bases and J lost 7, with 17 bases in between. Germline V gene data show CDR1 as SGHTA and CDR2 as FQGNSA. CDR3 loop: CASSRRGGLRTQYF. CDR3 bases: TGTGCCAGCAGCCGTAGAGGGGGGCTGCGGACCCAGTACTTC.

CDR3 coding DNA: TGTGCCAGCAGCGGGTTTGTGGAGTTGGAGACCCAGTACTTC. Translated, it gives CASSGFVELETQYF. This sequence joins TRBV7-9 and TRBJ2-5; D not resolved. CDR1 is SEHNR and CDR2 is FQNEAQ in the germline V gene (reference sequence). This CDR3 has 14 residues. V lost 5 bases to trimming and J lost 5 bases, with 15 bases between them.